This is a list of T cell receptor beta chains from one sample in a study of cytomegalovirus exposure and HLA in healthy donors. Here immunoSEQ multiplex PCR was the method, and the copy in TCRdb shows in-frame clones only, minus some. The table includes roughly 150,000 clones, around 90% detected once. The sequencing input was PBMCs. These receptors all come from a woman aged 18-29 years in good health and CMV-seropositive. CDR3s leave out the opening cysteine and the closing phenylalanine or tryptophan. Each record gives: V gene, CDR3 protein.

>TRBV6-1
ASSEVGGGNQPQH
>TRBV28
ASSRDRGGTEEQY
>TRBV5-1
ASSKGLADSTDTQY
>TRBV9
ASSVEGGEAF
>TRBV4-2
ASSQGGQGNEAF
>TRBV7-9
ASSLLTGGGNTIY
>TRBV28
ASSSLLTYEQY
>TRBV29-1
SVVRHPGGGGTDTQY
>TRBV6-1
ASSEIRDSMRETQY
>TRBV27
ASSLVHNTGELF
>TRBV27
ASSLRRQGSDGYT
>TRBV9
ASSVAAGLDTGELF
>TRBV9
ASSPGLAGGWNTGELF
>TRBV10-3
AIKQGETQY
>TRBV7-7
ASTTGQLTGELF
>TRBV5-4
ASTRDSLNTGELF
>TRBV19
ASGRAGNQPQH
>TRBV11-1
ASSLVPGRQNEQY
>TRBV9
ASSGLAGGLGELF
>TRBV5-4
ASSLPRTSDSYEQY
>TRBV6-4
ASSRGSGGPNEQF
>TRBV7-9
ASSLSPYNEQF
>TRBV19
ASSKTGANTDTQY
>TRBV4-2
ASSQGLAEAYEQY
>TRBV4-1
ASSQDVGGSSYNEQF
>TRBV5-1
ASSFGQVGNTIY
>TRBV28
ASSFDALYGYT
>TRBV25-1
ASSPGVNEQF
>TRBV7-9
ASSLAVGTDNEQF
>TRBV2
ASSDYGLAGTGELF
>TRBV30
AWGPGHSNEKLF
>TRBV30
AWSTWGSYTDTQY
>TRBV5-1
ASSLDRVGETQY
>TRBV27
ASREYLAGVYEQY
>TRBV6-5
ASSYDRGNSYEQY
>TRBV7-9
ASSSRGRQGRWNEQY
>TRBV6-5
ASTLFVGGVEAF
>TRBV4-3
ASSQDRGSKNIQY
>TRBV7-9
ASSLPSTIPREANYGYT
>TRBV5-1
ASSAFRGFGKNIQY
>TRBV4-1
ASSQEGVRNEQF
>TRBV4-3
ASSQGAGQPQH
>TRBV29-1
SVLGQGNTGELF
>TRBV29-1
SVGLADPYTQY
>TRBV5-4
ASSTPTSGPSGANVLT
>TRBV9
ASSVVPSGRAGELF
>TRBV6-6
ASSGTASNTEAF
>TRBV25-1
ASSEYGLQNTGELF
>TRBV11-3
ASSLEERETQY
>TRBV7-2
ASSFPTSGRSNEQF
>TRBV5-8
ASSLGGTSGRSDTQY
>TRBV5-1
ASSSVAGVGETQY